This T cell receptor (beta chain) was captured by sequencing in a study of multiple sclerosis patients with progressive multifocal leukoencephalopathy. Overall study results and limits: Clones expanded at PML were already present before and during natalizumab. Less diverse TRB repertoires were suggested in most PML patients.

This CDR3 spans 15 amino acids. Germline CDR1 SGHDT, CDR2 YYEEEE. V lost 4 bases and J lost 0, with 11 bases in between. With respect to this clone: The antigen is unknown.

Time point described: time of PML onset. T3 refers to blood collected at the onset of PML. The survey-level immunoSEQ assay was used. Using immunoSEQ multiplex PCR, the repertoire was profiled, and TCRdb retains in-frame clones only, with some absent. Of 30,000 to 35,000 clones in the sample, 87% were seen once. Material: PBMCs, obtained from a patient treated with natalizumab. The rearrangement links TRBV5-6 to TRBJ1-3; D is perhaps TRBD1 (5 bases). This TCR was recovered from a human donor with progressive multifocal leukoencephalopathy. The CDR3 DNA sequence: TGTGCCAGCAGCCCCCAGGGCTCCTCTGGAAACACCATATATTTT. Residues: CASSPQGSSGNTIYF.